One sample yielded the 10 T cell receptor beta chains listed below, sequenced in a study of metastatic and nonmetastatic thyroid tumors. TCRdb ran MiXCR on the PCR reads. The sample lists some 30,000 clones, just under 30% occurring once. Until they underwent thyroid surgery, no patient had received any treatment. The sample taken for sequencing was blood. These receptor sequences come from a female donor with papillary thyroid cancer or a benign thyroid nodule (not recorded which). Some clones in this sample may be carry-over from other donors' samples.

In this sample, this clone turned up many times. This chain joins TRBV7-6 and TRBJ2-7, with TRBD1 identical over 9 bases. V lost 4 bases to trimming and J lost 5 bases; unmatched junction nucleotides: 6. This CDR3 has 14 residues. Germline CDR1 SGHVS, CDR2 FNYEAQ. CDR3 sequence (DNA): TGTGCCAGCAGCTCGTACCGGGACAGGGACGAGCAGTACTTC. It yields the protein CASSSYRDRDEQYF.

The table lists this clone with many counts. A much larger clone lies one base from this, so it may be a read error. Lacking the conserved final phenylalanine or tryptophan, this CDR3 likely reflects a read error. This rearrangement joins TRBV20-1 to TRBJ2-3; D gene ambiguous. There are 11 residues in the CDR3. The germline CDR1 and CDR2 sequences are DFQATT and SNEGSKA (reference sequence). Trimming took 6 bases from V and 5 from J, leaving 9 bases between them. CDR3 nucleotides: TGCAGTGCCCCGGCAAAAGATACGCAGTATTCT. It translates to CSAPAKDTQYS.

V is TRBV20-1 and J is TRBJ1-5; tentatively, D is TRBD1 (5 bases). CDR1 is DFQATT, CDR2 SNEGSKA, per germline (reference sequence). The V and J ends lost 2 bases and 4 bases respectively, with 12 bases between them. The CDR3 covers 14 residues. CDR3 nucleotides: TGCAGTGCTAGAAGGGACTGGGGAAATCAGCCCCAGCATTTT. This sequence encodes CSARRDWGNQPQHF.

This clone has only a few counts. The genes are TRBV5-4 and TRBJ2-3; possibly TRBD2 for D (5 bases). Germline CDR1 reads SGHNT; CDR2 reads YYREEE (reference sequence). The length of the CDR3 is 14 residues. Trimming cost V 0 bases and J 3 bases, with 8 bases left between them. CDR3 coding DNA: TGTGCCAGCAGCTTGGCTAGCTTTACAGATACGCAGTATTTT. Protein product: CASSLASFTDTQYF.

This clone rates as medium-sized. V gene TRBV6-1 combines with J gene TRBJ2-1; possibly TRBD1 for D (6 bases). The CDR3 length is 14 residues. Germline assignment: CDR1 MNHNS and CDR2 SASEGT. The ends were cut back, 10 bases at V and 0 bases at J, with 13 bases in the middle. CDR3 sequence (DNA): TGTGCCACCTCGAGGGGGAGCTCCTACAATGAGCAGTTCTTC. Protein sequence: CATSRGSSYNEQFF.

This rearrangement joins TRBV20-1 to TRBJ1-2, with a tentative D call TRBD1 (6 bases). Per germline, CDR1 DFQATT and CDR2 SNEGSKA (reference sequence). The CDR3 contains 13 residues. V dropped 1 base and J dropped 7 bases, with 13 bases sitting between them. The CDR3 coding sequence is TGCAGTGCTAGAGTTGCAGGGGAAGGTGGCTACACCTTC. Encoded protein: CSARVAGEGGYTF.

This clone was counted a few times. The gene calls are TRBV6-5 and TRBJ2-3, with TRBD2 matching over 7 bases. This CDR3 region has 18 residues. The germline CDR1 and CDR2 sequences are MNHEY and SVGAGI. The trim removed 0 bases at V and 8 bases at J, leaving 17 bases unmatched. This CDR3 is CASSYSERGTGGPGTQYF. The DNA for the CDR3 is TGTGCCAGCAGTTACTCGGAGCGGGGAACGGGAGGTCCCGGTACGCAGTATTTT.

This clone was counted at least ten times. V usage is TRBV20-1 and J usage is TRBJ1-4; D is perhaps TRBD1 (6 bases). The CDR3 is 13 residues long. Trimming stripped 4 bases from V and 6 bases from J, with 12 bases between. The germline V gene encodes CDR1 DFQATT and CDR2 SNEGSKA (reference sequence). CDR3 coding DNA: TGCAGTGCTAAGCCGGGGGCAGATGAAAAACTGTTTTTT. Protein: CSAKPGADEKLFF.

The genes are TRBV12-3 or TRBV12-4 and TRBJ1-5; D is undetermined. CDR3 length: 14 residues. V lost 6 bases and J 2 bases, leaving 11 bases between the germline ends. CDR3 amino acids: CASSPVLGNQPQHF. Here the CDR3 DNA reads TGTGCCAGCAGCCCCGTCCTGGGCAATCAGCCCCAGCATTTT.

This clone has a handful of counts. V gene TRBV27 combines with J gene TRBJ2-5, with a possible D match to TRBD1 (5 bases). CDR3 length equals 15 residues. CDR1 and CDR2 from the germline V gene are MNHEY and SMNVEV (reference sequence). The germline V and J ends were trimmed by 6 bases and 1 base, with 15 bases remaining between them. CDR3 amino acids: CASSANLGAQETQYF. The DNA for the CDR3 is TGTGCCAGCAGCGCAAACTTAGGGGCCCAAGAGACCCAGTACTTC.